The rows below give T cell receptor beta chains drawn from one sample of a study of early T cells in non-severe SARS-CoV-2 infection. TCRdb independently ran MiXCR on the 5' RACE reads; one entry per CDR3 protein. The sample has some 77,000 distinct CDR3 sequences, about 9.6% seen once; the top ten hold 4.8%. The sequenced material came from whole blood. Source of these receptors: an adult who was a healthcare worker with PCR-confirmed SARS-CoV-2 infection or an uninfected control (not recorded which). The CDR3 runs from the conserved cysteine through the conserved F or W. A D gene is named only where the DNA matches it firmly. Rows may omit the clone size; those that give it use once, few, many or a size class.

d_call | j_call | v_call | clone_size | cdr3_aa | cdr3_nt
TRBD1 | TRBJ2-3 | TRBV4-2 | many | CASSQWPSGTGVYF | TGTGCCAGCAGCCAATGGCCGAGTGGGACAGGGGTGTATTTT
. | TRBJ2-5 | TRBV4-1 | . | CASSQVEAQETQYF | TGCGCCAGCAGCCAAGTCGAAGCCCAAGAGACCCAGTACTTC
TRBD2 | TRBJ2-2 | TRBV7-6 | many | CASSSLAGLGAGELFF | TGTGCCAGCAGCTCCTTAGCGGGTCTCGGGGCCGGGGAGCTGTTTTTT
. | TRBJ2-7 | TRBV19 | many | CASSIGPDYEQYF | TGTGCCAGTAGTATTGGTCCGGACTACGAGCAGTACTTC
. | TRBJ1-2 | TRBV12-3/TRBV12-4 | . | CASTRLGHDGYTF | TGTGCCAGCACCCGACTGGGCCATGATGGCTACACCTTC
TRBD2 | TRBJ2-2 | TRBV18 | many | CASSPSVAGGPNTGELFF | TGTGCCAGCTCACCTTCAGTAGCGGGAGGACCTAACACCGGGGAGCTGTTTTTT
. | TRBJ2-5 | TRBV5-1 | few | CASSPIGARETQYF | TGCGCCAGCAGCCCCATTGGGGCCCGGGAGACCCAGTACTTC
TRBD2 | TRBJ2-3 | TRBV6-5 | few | CAGSEGGGRADTQYF | TGTGCCGGCAGCGAAGGGGGCGGGAGGGCAGATACGCAGTATTTT
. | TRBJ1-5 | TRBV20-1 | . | CSASGPGSNQPQHF | TGCAGTGCTAGTGGACCGGGGTCCAATCAGCCCCAGCATTTT
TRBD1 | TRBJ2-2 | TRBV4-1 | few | CASSRAPGQGNTGELFF | TGCGCCAGCAGCCGTGCACCGGGACAGGGGAACACCGGGGAGCTGTTTTTT
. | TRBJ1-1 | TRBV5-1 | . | CASSRSAVTEAFF | TGCGCCAGCTCCAGGAGTGCGGTGACTGAAGCTTTCTTT
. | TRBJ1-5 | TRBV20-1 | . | CSARELGGNQPQHF | TGCAGTGCTAGAGAGTTAGGGGGCAATCAGCCCCAGCATTTT
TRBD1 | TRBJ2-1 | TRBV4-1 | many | CASSQERSGQGSYNEQFF | TGCGCCAGCAGCCAAGAAAGGTCGGGACAGGGTTCCTACAATGAGCAGTTCTTC
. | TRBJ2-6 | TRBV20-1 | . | CSARGSSGANVLTF | TGCAGTGCTAGAGGGTCCTCTGGGGCCAACGTCCTGACTTTC
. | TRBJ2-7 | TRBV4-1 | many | CASSQDGGGVYEQYF | TGCGCCAGCAGCCAAGATGGGGGTGGGGTATACGAGCAGTACTTC
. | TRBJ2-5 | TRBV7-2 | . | CASSSARGGTQYF | TGTGCCAGCAGCTCCGCCCGGGGCGGGACCCAGTACTTC
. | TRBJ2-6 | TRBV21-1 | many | CASINAGQGKTAGANVLTF | TGTGCCAGCATTAACGCAGGACAGGGAAAAACTGCTGGGGCCAACGTCCTGACTTTC
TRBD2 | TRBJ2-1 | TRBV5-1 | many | CASSGPSGSYNEQFF | TGCGCCAGCAGCGGACCTAGCGGCTCCTACAATGAGCAGTTCTTC
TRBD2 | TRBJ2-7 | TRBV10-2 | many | CASSERLLLAGGQTGSYEQYF | TGCGCCAGCAGTGAAAGACTCTTACTAGCGGGAGGCCAAACCGGATCCTACGAGCAGTACTTC
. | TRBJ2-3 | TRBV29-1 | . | CTALLAGRGTDTQYF | TGCACCGCGTTATTGGCCGGGAGAGGAACAGATACGCAGTATTTT
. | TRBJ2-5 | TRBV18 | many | CASSPLGETQYF | TGTGCCAGCTCACCACTCGGAGAGACCCAGTACTTC
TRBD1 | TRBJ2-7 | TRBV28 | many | CASSVTGGVTYEQYF | TGTGCCAGCAGTGTAACAGGGGGCGTCACCTACGAGCAGTACTTC
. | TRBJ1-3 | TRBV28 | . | CASSLGPAGLNTIYF | TGTGCCAGCAGTTTGGGCCCAGCAGGACTAAACACCATATATTTT
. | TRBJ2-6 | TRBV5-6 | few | CASSVGPSGANVLTF | TGTGCCAGCAGCGTGGGACCGTCTGGGGCCAACGTCCTGACTTTC
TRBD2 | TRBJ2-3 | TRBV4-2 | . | CASRGGDTQYF | TGTGCCAGCCGGGGAGGGGATACGCAGTATTTT
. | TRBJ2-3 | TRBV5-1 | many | CASSLQSGNTDTQYF | TGCGCCAGCAGCTTGCAGAGCGGAAACACAGATACGCAGTATTTT
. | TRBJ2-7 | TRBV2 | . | CASSSGAIEQYF | TGTGCCAGCAGTTCGGGGGCCATCGAGCAGTACTTC
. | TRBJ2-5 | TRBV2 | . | CASMGETQYF | TGTGCCAGCATGGGTGAGACCCAGTACTTC
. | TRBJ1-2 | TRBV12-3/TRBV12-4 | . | CASSLKDGYTF | TGTGCCAGCAGTTTAAAGGACGGCTACACCTTC
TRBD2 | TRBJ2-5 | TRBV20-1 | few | CSARATREPGLAGQETQYF | TGCAGTGCTAGAGCCACGAGAGAGCCGGGACTAGCGGGACAAGAGACCCAGTACTTC
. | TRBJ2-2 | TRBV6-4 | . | CASTPLGGAQVAGELFF | TGTGCCAGCACCCCCTTGGGGGGGGCCCAAGTGGCCGGGGAGCTGTTTTTT
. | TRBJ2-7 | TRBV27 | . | CASGLSGAPLYEQYF | TGTGCCAGCGGCCTTAGCGGAGCTCCTCTTTACGAGCAGTACTTC
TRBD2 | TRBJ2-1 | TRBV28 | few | CASSLGGRRNEQFF | TGTGCCAGCAGTTTAGGCGGGAGAAGGAATGAGCAGTTCTTC
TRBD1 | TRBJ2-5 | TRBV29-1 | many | CSGRAGGSETQYF | TGCAGCGGTAGGGCAGGGGGTTCGGAGACCCAGTACTTC
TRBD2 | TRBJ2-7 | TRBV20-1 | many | CSAPPASGGSYEQYF | TGCAGTGCTCCCCCCGCGAGCGGGGGTTCCTACGAGCAGTACTTC
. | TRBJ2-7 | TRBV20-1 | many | CSARLSGVYEQYF | TGCAGTGCTAGGCTAAGTGGGGTGTACGAGCAGTACTTC
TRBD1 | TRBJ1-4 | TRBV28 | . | CASSIRQGAGRKLFF | TGTGCCAGCAGTATACGACAGGGCGCTGGTAGAAAACTGTTTTTT